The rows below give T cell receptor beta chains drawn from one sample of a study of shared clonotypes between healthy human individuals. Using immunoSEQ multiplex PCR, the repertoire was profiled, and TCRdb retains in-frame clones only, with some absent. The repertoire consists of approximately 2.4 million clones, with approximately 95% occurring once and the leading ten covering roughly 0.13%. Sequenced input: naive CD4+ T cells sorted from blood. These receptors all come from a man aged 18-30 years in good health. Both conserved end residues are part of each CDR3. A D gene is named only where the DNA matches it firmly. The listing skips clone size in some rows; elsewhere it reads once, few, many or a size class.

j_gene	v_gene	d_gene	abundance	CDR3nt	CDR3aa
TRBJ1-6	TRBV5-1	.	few	TGCGCCAGCAGCTTGAAGGATTCACCCCTCCACTTT	CASSLKDSPLHF
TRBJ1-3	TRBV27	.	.	TGTGCCAGCAGTTTATATGGGGACCGAGGTCTGGGGTCTGGAAACACCATATATTTT	CASSLYGDRGLGSGNTIYF
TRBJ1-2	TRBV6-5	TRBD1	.	TGTGCCAGCAGTCGACGACAGGGCTCTACCTATGGCTACACCTTC	CASSRRQGSTYGYTF
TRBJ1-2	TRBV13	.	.	TGTGCCGGCAGCTTAGGCCGGGGAACTGGCTACACCTTC	CAGSLGRGTGYTF
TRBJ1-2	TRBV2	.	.	TGTGCCAGCCCTCAACAGGGTAAGGACTATGGCTACACCTTC	CASPQQGKDYGYTF
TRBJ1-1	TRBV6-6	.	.	TGTGCCAGCAGTCCCCTGACAGTGATGAACACTGAAGCTTTCTTT	CASSPLTVMNTEAFF
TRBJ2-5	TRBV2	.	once	TGTGCCAGCCTACTAGCAAGGGAGACCCAGTACTTC	CASLLARETQYF
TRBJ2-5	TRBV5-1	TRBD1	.	TGCGCCAGCAGCTCAGACAGGGACCAAGAGACCCAGTACTTC	CASSSDRDQETQYF
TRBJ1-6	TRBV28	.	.	TGTGCCAGCAGCCTGAACAGACTCTATAATTCACCCCTCCACTTT	CASSLNRLYNSPLHF
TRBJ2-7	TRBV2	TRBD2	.	TGTGCCAGCAGTGAGACTAGCGGGAGGTCCTACGAGCAGTACTTC	CASSETSGRSYEQYF
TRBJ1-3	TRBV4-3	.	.	TGCGCCAGCAGCCAAGATAGTATCTCCAGCACAAATGGAAACACCATATATTTT	CASSQDSISSTNGNTIYF
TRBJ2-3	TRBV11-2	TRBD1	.	TGTGCCAGCAGAACACAGGGGACAGATACGCAGTATTTT	CASRTQGTDTQYF
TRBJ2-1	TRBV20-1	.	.	TGCAGTGCTACCTTGACAGTGGAGCAGTTCTTC	CSATLTVEQFF
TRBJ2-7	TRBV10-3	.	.	TGTGCCATCAGTGAGACCCCTGGCAACTCCTACGAGCAGTACTTC	CAISETPGNSYEQYF
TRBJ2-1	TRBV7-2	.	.	TGTGCCAGCAGGGCCGGGATATACAATGAGCAGTTCTTC	CASRAGIYNEQFF
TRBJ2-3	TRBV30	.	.	TGTGCCTCAGGTCTCGGGGAGCCTAGCACAGATACGCAGTATTTT	CASGLGEPSTDTQYF
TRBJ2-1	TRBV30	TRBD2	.	TGTGCCTGGAGACTAGCGGGGGGGCCTGGGAATGAGCAGTTCTTC	CAWRLAGGPGNEQFF
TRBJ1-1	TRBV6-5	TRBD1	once	TGTGCCAGCGGACAGGGAATAAACACTGAAGCTTTCTTT	CASGQGINTEAFF
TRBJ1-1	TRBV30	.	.	TGTGCCTGGAGAGGGTCGTCAGCCCTCGGGGCTTTCTTT	CAWRGSSALGAFF
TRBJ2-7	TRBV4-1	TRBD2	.	TGCGCCAGCAGCCATGACGGGACTAGCGGATCCTACGAGCAGTACTTC	CASSHDGTSGSYEQYF
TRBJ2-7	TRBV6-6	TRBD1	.	TGTGCCAGCACTCTTCCGGGACAGGGGGCCTCCTACGAGCAGTACTTC	CASTLPGQGASYEQYF
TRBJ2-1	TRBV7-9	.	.	TGTGCCAGCACCCAATTATTGCCCCAGGGCTACAATGAGCAGTTCTTC	CASTQLLPQGYNEQFF
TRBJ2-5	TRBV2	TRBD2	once	TGTGCCAGCAGTGAAGAGGGACTAGCGGGGGGAGAGACCCAGTACTTC	CASSEEGLAGGETQYF
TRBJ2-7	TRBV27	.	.	TGTGCCAGCAGTCCCTTAACGGCTCCAGAGCAGTACTTC	CASSPLTAPEQYF
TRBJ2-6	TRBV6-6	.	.	TGTGCCAGCAGTCTACAGGCCTCTGGGGCCAACGTCCTGACTTTC	CASSLQASGANVLTF
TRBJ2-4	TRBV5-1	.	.	TGCGCCAGCTTCCAGACGGGGGAAAACATTCAGTACTTC	CASFQTGENIQYF
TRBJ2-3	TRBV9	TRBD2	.	TGTGCCAGCAGCGTAGGAGGGACTAGCGGGAGGACCACAGATACGCAGTATTTT	CASSVGGTSGRTTDTQYF
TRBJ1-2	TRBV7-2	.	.	TGTGCCAGCAGCTTAGCAATAGGGGACTATGGCTACACCTTC	CASSLAIGDYGYTF
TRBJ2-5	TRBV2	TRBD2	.	TGTGCCAGCAGTGAGGGAGCGGGAGGGCCGGAGACCCAGTACTTC	CASSEGAGGPETQYF
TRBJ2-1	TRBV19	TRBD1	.	TGTGCCAGTAGGAGGGCGGGACAGGGGGATTACAATGAGCAGTTCTTC	CASRRAGQGDYNEQFF
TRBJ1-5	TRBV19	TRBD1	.	TGTGCCAGTAAGACAGGGGGCCAAGTCAATCAGCCCCAGCATTTT	CASKTGGQVNQPQHF
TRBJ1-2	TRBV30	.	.	TGTGCCTGGAGTGGGGGGGCGTGGGATTTCTATGGCTACACCTTC	CAWSGGAWDFYGYTF
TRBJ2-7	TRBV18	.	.	TGTGCCAGCTCACCACCGGCGGATCCCTACGAGCAGTACTTC	CASSPPADPYEQYF
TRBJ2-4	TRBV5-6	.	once	TGTGCCAGCACCAATTGGGGGGTAGCCAAAAACATTCAGTACTTC	CASTNWGVAKNIQYF
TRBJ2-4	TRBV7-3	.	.	TGTGCCAGCAGCTTAACCGGCAGGGCGGCCAAAAACATTCAGTACTTC	CASSLTGRAAKNIQYF
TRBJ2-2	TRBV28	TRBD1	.	TGTGCCAGCAGGGGACAGGGCCTGGACACCGGGGAGCTGTTTTTT	CASRGQGLDTGELFF